The 9 T cell receptor beta chains below come from one sample, sequenced in a study of high-grade serous ovarian cancer treatment subgroups. Method: immunoSEQ multiplex PCR; TCRdb's copy keeps in-frame clones and lacks some. The table lists about 30,000 clones, around 84% of them singletons. Tumor samples were obtained before definitive surgery or chemotherapy. The sequencing input was tumor tissue. These receptors all come from a human donor with high-grade serous ovarian cancer.

A single count supports this clone. This sequence joins TRBV27 and TRBJ2-7; perhaps D is TRBD1 or TRBD2 (5 bases each). V shed 8 bases and J shed 2 bases, with 13 bases lying between them. CDR1 is MNHEY and CDR2 is SMNVEV in the germline V gene (reference sequence). The CDR3 totals 13 residues. CDR3 amino acids: CASALRGTYEQYF. The CDR3 DNA follows: TGTGCCAGCGCCCTACGGGGCACCTACGAGCAGTACTTC.

The chain combines TRBV7-8 with TRBJ2-5; 9 bases map to TRBD2. Germline CDR1 and CDR2: SGHVS and FQNEAQ. Trimming cost V 4 bases and J 5 bases; bases outside gene matches: 14. The CDR3 contains 17 residues. The CDR3 nucleotides read TGTGCCAGCAGCTCCTCCAAGGGGGCTAGCGGGAAGGAGACCCAGTACTTC. It codes for CASSSSKGASGKETQYF.

The chain has TRBV2 and TRBJ2-4; the D is unclear. The V end lost 1 base, the J end lost 0 bases, and 10 bases lay between the germline ends. The CDR3 has 16 amino acids. Germline CDR1 SNHLY, CDR2 FYNNEI. In nucleotides, the CDR3 is TGTGCCAGCAGTGAAGGCGGTTGGGTAGCCAAAAACATTCAGTACTTC. It is translated as CASSEGGWVAKNIQYF.

This clone was recorded a few times. V usage is TRBV6-6 and J usage is TRBJ1-1, with D hard to call. Trimming stripped 5 bases from V and 3 bases from J, with 10 bases between. This CDR3 contains 13 residues. Germline loops: CDR1 MNHNY, CDR2 SVGAGI (reference sequence). The DNA of the CDR3 is TGTGCCAGCAGTCCGGGCCCTTACACTGAAGCTTTCTTT. This gives the protein CASSPGPYTEAFF.

The J gene is TRBJ2-6, the V gene TRBV6-1; D unclear. The CDR3 is 12 amino acids. Per the germline V gene, CDR1 is MNHNS and CDR2 is SASEGT. V was pared by 6 bases and J by 1 base, with 1 base between. For the CDR3, the DNA is TGTGCCAGCAGATCTGGGGCCAACGTCCTGACTTTC. Translation: CASRSGANVLTF.

The chain combines TRBV14 with TRBJ1-1; 8 bases are a match to TRBD1. CDR1 is SGHDN, CDR2 FVKESK, per germline. With 0 bases clipped from V and 5 bases from J, the junction kept 8 bases outside the gene matches. The CDR3 is 16 residues long. The CDR3, as DNA: TGTGCCAGCAGCCAAGATTGGACAGGGAGGCGAACTGAAGCTTTCTTT. Residues: CASSQDWTGRRTEAFF. Full variable domain (outside the CDR3, taken from reference TRBV14 and TRBJ1-1): EAGVTQFPSHSVIEKGQTVTLRCDPISGHDNLYWYRRVMGKEIKFLLHFVKESKQDESGMPNNRFLAERTGGTYSTLKVQPAELEDSGVYFCASSQDWTGRRTEAFFGQGTRLTVV.

The chain uses TRBV27 and TRBJ2-7, with no clear D. Germline CDR1 and CDR2: MNHEY and SMNVEV (reference sequence). Trimming shortened V by 8 bases and J by 5 bases, and 7 bases separated the two germline ends. This CDR3 is 10 amino acids long. The CDR3 DNA reads TGTGCCAGCGTAATTGACGAGCAGTACTTC. Translated: CASVIDEQYF.

The V gene is TRBV7-9, the J gene TRBJ2-7, with 8 bases aligning to TRBD1. The CDR3 extends over 14 amino acids. The J segment lost 5 bases and the V segment lost 4 bases, leaving 7 bases of the junction unmatched. CDR1 is SEHNR and CDR2 is FQNEAQ in the germline V gene (reference sequence). CDR3 sequence: CASSSYTGGDEQYF. CDR3 bases: TGTGCCAGCAGCTCTTATACAGGGGGTGACGAGCAGTACTTC. Full variable domain (missing parts from reference TRBV7-9 and TRBJ2-7): DTGVSQNPRHKITKRGQNVTFRCDPISEHNRLYWYRQTLGQGPEFLTYFQNEAQLEKSRLLSDRFSAERPKGSFSTLEIQRTEQGDSAMYLCASSSYTGGDEQYFGPGTRLTVT.

The chain is built from TRBV27 and TRBJ2-2; TRBD2 might be the D (7 bases). The CDR3 contains 13 residues. With 4 bases removed from V and 7 bases from J, the gap between germline ends came to 10 bases. CDR1 is MNHEY and CDR2 is SMNVEV in the germline V gene (reference sequence). The CDR3 here is CASSSRGGGELFF. In DNA, the CDR3 is TGTGCCAGCAGTTCAAGGGGGGGCGGGGAGCTGTTTTTT.